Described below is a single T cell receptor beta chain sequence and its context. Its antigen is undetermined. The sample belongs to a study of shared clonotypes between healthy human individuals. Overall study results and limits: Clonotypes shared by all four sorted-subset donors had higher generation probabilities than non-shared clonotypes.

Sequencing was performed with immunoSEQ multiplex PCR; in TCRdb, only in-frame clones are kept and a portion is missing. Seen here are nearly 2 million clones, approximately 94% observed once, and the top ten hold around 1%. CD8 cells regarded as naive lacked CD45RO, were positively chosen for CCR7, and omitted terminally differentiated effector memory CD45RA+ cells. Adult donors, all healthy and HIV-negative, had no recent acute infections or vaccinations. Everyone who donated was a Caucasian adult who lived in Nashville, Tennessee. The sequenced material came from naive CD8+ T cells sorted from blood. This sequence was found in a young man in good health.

DNA for the CDR3: TGCGCCAGCAGCTTTTCGGGACAGGGAGGTGTCACTGAAGCTTTCTTT. It is translated as CASSFSGQGGVTEAFF. This chain joins TRBV5-1 and TRBJ1-1, with TRBD1 matching over 9 bases. Trimming cost V 2 bases and J 4 bases; bases outside gene matches: 9. This CDR3 is built from 16 residues. Per germline, CDR1 SGHRS and CDR2 YFSETQ.